The clone carrying this T cell receptor beta chain was detected once. Its matching antigen is unknown. These data originate in a study of blood T cells in healthy people across ages. Study results and caveats: Both naive CD4+ cell counts and diversity were greater in long-lived donors than in aged donors.

A second roughly 6 to 12 cycle PCR used barcoded and J-beta primers. Per sample, CDR3-containing paired-end reads numbered at least 3 million. TCRdb ran MiXCR on the 5' RACE reads and lists one entry per CDR3 protein. The sample holds approximately 1.5 million distinct CDR3 sequences, 40% to 45% seen once. Isolation per sample recovered at least 6 million PBMCs. Samples each had at least 5 micrograms of total RNA extracted. Sample: blood. The receptor's source is a woman between 18 and 30 years old in good health.

The CDR3 bases are TGTGCCAGCAGCCGAGCAGGAGGTAACAATCAGCCCCAGCATTTT. This translates into CASSRAGGNNQPQHF. J is TRBJ1-5 and V is TRBV7-2; no firm D call. Germline assignment: CDR1 SGHTA and CDR2 FQGNSA. The CDR3 covers 15 residues. Trimming cost V 5 bases and J 3 bases, with 14 bases left between them.